Below, 28 T cell receptor beta chains from the same sample are listed, as sequenced in a study of CD8+CD57+ T cells in acquired aplastic anemia (dated by TCRdb to the late 2010s). Sequenced on an Illumina HiSeq 2000. Genomic DNA was used as template for profiling of TCR beta VDJ combinations and CDR3 sequences. TCRdb handled the public reads itself, with Q25 trimming in fastp and clone calling in MiXCR, and kept productive beta chains. Each CDR3 protein appears once, grouped with its most common genes and DNA. This sample has about 180,000 distinct CDR3 sequences in its table, and around 60% of those were observed once. The ten largest make up 42% of the sample. Flow cytometry had shown CD8+CD57+ cell expansion in the patients selected for sequencing. Input material: sorted CD4+, CD8+, or CD8+CD57+ T cells (not recorded which) from PBMCs. These receptors all come from a human donor with aplastic anemia.

This chain connects TRBV24-1 to TRBJ2-3; 9 bases match TRBD1. The germline V gene has CDR1 KGHDR and CDR2 SFDVKD. This CDR3 is built from 15 residues. The junction had 7 bases not matched to a gene; V was cut back by 7 bases and J by 3 bases. The chain's CDR3 is CATRARTGETDTQYF. The CDR3 DNA reads TGTGCCACCAGGGCCCGGACAGGGGAAACAGATACGCAGTATTTT.

The chain combines TRBV7-9 with TRBJ2-7; 8 nucleotides match TRBD2. From germline, CDR1 is SEHNR and CDR2 FQNEAQ (reference sequence). The CDR3 loop spans 14 amino acids. V shed 5 bases and J 7 bases; nucleotides not matched to a gene: 10. The CDR3 here is CASSVSGVGGEQYF. The CDR3 DNA follows: TGTGCCAGCAGCGTTAGCGGGGTGGGTGGTGAGCAGTACTTC.

This clonotype was detected many times. The chain carries TRBV9 and TRBJ1-1; 8 bases are shared with TRBD1. Germline V CDR1 and CDR2: SGDLS, YYNGEE. V lost 4 bases and J lost 7; bases outside the gene matches: 9. The CDR3 length is 14 residues. Here the CDR3 reads CASSKMGTGDEAFF. CDR3 coding DNA: TGTGCCAGCAGCAAAATGGGGACAGGCGATGAAGCTTTCTTT.

This sequence joins TRBV2 and TRBJ1-1; no firm D call. The germline V gene encodes CDR1 SNHLY and CDR2 FYNNEI. This CDR3 spans 15 amino acids. With 5 bases removed from V and 0 bases from J, the gap between germline ends came to 13 bases. The CDR3 reads CASSLYGNLNTEAFF. As DNA, the CDR3 is TGTGCCAGCAGTTTATATGGGAATTTGAACACTGAAGCTTTCTTT.

V gene TRBV20-1 combines with J gene TRBJ2-7; a possible D gene is TRBD2 (5 bases). Germline CDR1 reads DFQATT; CDR2 reads SNEGSKA (reference sequence). This CDR3 region has 12 residues. V was trimmed by 6 bases and J by 7 bases, leaving 16 bases between them. The CDR3 region has the DNA TGCAGTGCCACCGTGCGGGTCGGGGAGCAGTACTTC. Its protein is CSATVRVGEQYF.

The J gene is TRBJ2-5, the V gene TRBV20-1, with TRBD2 matching 7 bases. Germline loops: CDR1 DFQATT, CDR2 SNEGSKA (reference sequence). This CDR3 contains 17 residues. V lost 0 bases, J lost 4 bases, and 14 bases stayed unmatched. The CDR3 coding sequence is TGCAGTGCTAGAGACTATGTATCCTTAGAGCGGGGAGAGACCCAGTACTTC. Protein product: CSARDYVSLERGETQYF.

This clonotype appeared a single time. V usage is TRBV5-1 and J usage is TRBJ1-1, with D possibly being TRBD1 (5 bases). V gave up 6 bases and J gave up 0 bases, with 12 bases separating them. The germline gives CDR1 SGHRS, CDR2 YFSETQ. The CDR3 extends over 14 amino acids. DNA for the CDR3: TGCGCCAGCACCGCGGGGCAGATGAACACTGAAGCTTTCTTT. Amino acid sequence: CASTAGQMNTEAFF.

This clonotype was recorded many times. The J gene is TRBJ1-1, the V gene TRBV5-1; a possible D gene is TRBD1 (5 bases). The CDR3 covers 14 residues. V lost 3 bases and J lost 3, with 12 bases in between. Germline CDR1 is SGHRS and CDR2 is YFSETQ. CDR3 sequence: CASSSQGGDTEAFF. DNA of the CDR3: TGCGCCAGCAGCTCTCAGGGTGGGGACACTGAAGCTTTCTTT. Drawing the rest from reference TRBV5-1 and TRBJ1-1, the complete variable domain is KAGVTQTPRYLIKTRGQQVTLSCSPISGHRSVSWYQQTPGQGLQFLFEYFSETQRNKGNFPGRFSGRQFSNSRSEMNVSTLELGDSALYLCASSSQGGDTEAFFGQGTRLTVV.

The genes are TRBV19 and TRBJ2-3, with TRBD1 as a possible D gene (7 bases). V was clipped by 3 bases and J by 0 bases, with 13 bases between them. Germline assignment: CDR1 LNHDA and CDR2 SQIVND (reference sequence). The CDR3 has 16 residues. The CDR3 here is CASSMRDSSSTDTQYF. The CDR3 region has the DNA TGTGCCAGTAGTATGCGGGACAGTTCTAGCACAGATACGCAGTATTTT.

The CDR3 protein is CATSDRTGYEQYF. The CDR3 DNA sequence: TGTGCCACCAGTGATCGGACAGGGTACGAGCAGTACTTC. This sequence joins TRBV24-1 and TRBJ2-7; TRBD1 aligns across 8 bases. Trimming cost V 3 bases and J 4 bases; bases outside gene matches: 1. The CDR3 runs to 13 residues. Looked up from germline, CDR1 is KGHDR and CDR2 is SFDVKD.

The genes are TRBV10-3 and TRBJ2-6, with 8 bases that match TRBD2. The germline CDR1 and CDR2 sequences are ENHRY and SYGVKD. The CDR3 is made up of 22 amino acids. With V trimmed by 5 bases and J by 1 base, 22 bases remained unmatched. For the CDR3, the DNA is TGTGCCATCAGTTCCTATGTATCGGGGGGGAGACTCCCTGTTTCTGGGGCCAACGTCCTGACTTTC. Translating gives CAISSYVSGGRLPVSGANVLTF.

The chain has TRBV20-1 and TRBJ2-7, with 8 bases that match TRBD2. After removal of 0 bases from V and 3 bases from J, the junction contained 10 bases not matched to a gene. The germline V gene has CDR1 DFQATT and CDR2 SNEGSKA (reference sequence). The CDR3 loop spans 16 amino acids. CDR3 sequence reads: CSARDLYGGAFYEQYF. The DNA of the CDR3 is TGCAGTGCTAGAGATCTCTACGGGGGGGCATTCTACGAGCAGTACTTC.

This clonotype was detected only a few times. V is TRBV29-1 and J is TRBJ2-3; 8 bases line up with TRBD2. The CDR3 extends over 14 amino acids. V lost 8 bases, J lost 3 bases, and 10 bases stayed unmatched. CDR1 SQVTM and CDR2 ANQGSEA come from the germline V gene. The CDR3 region is CSLDRASGTDTQYF. The CDR3 coding sequence is TGCAGCTTAGATCGGGCTAGCGGGACAGATACGCAGTATTTT.

The chain uses TRBV15 and TRBJ2-1; 8 nucleotides line up with TRBD2. CDR1 and CDR2 from the germline V gene are LNHNV and YYDKDF (reference sequence). The CDR3 is 15 residues long. V was clipped by 6 bases and J by 0 bases; unmatched bases: 4. The CDR3 reads CATRVAGSSYNEQFF. The CDR3 DNA follows: TGTGCCACCAGGGTAGCGGGGAGCTCCTACAATGAGCAGTTCTTC.

Here the CDR3 reads CSVDQLAASYNEQFF. The DNA for the CDR3 is TGCAGCGTAGACCAGTTGGCAGCCTCCTACAATGAGCAGTTCTTC. J is TRBJ2-1 and V is TRBV29-1, with no clear D. V was clipped by 6 bases and J by 0 bases, with 15 bases between them. In germline, CDR1 is SQVTM, CDR2 ANQGSEA. This CDR3 comprises 15 residues.

Of note for this clonotype: Since a much larger clone is just one base distant, this may be a read error. This sequence joins TRBV19 and TRBJ2-1, with D unresolved. Germline loops: CDR1 LNHDA, CDR2 SQIVND (reference sequence). The CDR3 length is 13 residues. The CDR3 nucleotides are TGTGCCAGTAGTATACTTAGCTACAATGAGCGGTTCTTC. As protein: CASSILSYNERFF.

The chain is built from TRBV6-5 and TRBJ1-2; TRBD1 matches 7 bases. CDR1 is MNHEY, CDR2 SVGAGI, per germline. V lost 6 bases and J lost 4; bases outside the gene matches: 8. CDR3 size: 14 residues. The CDR3: CASRITGVSYGYTF. The CDR3 DNA follows: TGTGCCAGCAGAATCACAGGGGTTAGCTATGGCTACACCTTC.

The rearrangement uses TRBV12-3 or TRBV12-4 and TRBJ1-1; D ambiguous. CDR3 length: 15 residues. V was pared by 6 bases and J by 0 bases, with 14 bases between. CDR3 in amino acids: CASSIGSPMNTEAFF. DNA for the CDR3: TGTGCCAGCAGCATCGGGAGTCCTATGAACACTGAAGCTTTCTTT.

In regard to this clonotype: A much bigger clone sits one base away, suggesting this may be a read error. The chain recombines TRBV6-1 with TRBJ1-1; D unresolved. This CDR3 has 13 residues. Germline V gene lookup returns CDR1 MNHNS and CDR2 SASEGT. The CDR3 nucleotides are TGTGCCAGCAGGTATCAACCGGGCACTGAAGCTATCTTT. As protein: CASRYQPGTEAIF.

In this sample, this clonotype turned up many times. V gene TRBV13 combines with J gene TRBJ1-1; D might be TRBD1 (5 bases). CDR1 and CDR2 from the germline V gene are PRHDT and FYEKMQ (reference sequence). V was shortened by 5 bases and J by 4 bases, with 17 bases between the two germline ends. This CDR3 spans 15 amino acids. The CDR3 spells CASSIPGEGVTEAFF. In DNA, the CDR3 is TGTGCCAGCAGCATCCCGGGGGAAGGAGTCACTGAAGCTTTCTTT.

This clonotype was seen ten or more times. This chain links TRBV19 with TRBJ1-5; TRBD1 is a possible D gene (6 bases). Germline V gives CDR1 LNHDA, CDR2 SQIVND (reference sequence). The CDR3 runs 16 residues. With 5 bases removed from V and 0 bases from J, the gap between germline ends came to 14 bases. Here the CDR3 reads CASSDTGTHSNQPQHF. In DNA, the CDR3 is TGTGCCAGTAGTGATACAGGGACCCATAGCAATCAGCCCCAGCATTTT.

This clonotype has only a few counts. This may arise from a read error, as a much more abundant clone is one base away. The rearrangement uses TRBV7-2 and TRBJ1-2; perhaps TRBD1 as D (6 bases). This CDR3 region has 13 residues. V lost 8 bases and J 2 bases, leaving 12 bases between the germline ends. Germline V CDR1 and CDR2: SGHTA, FQGNSA. CDR3 residues: CASEGGTNYGYTF. The DNA for the CDR3 is TGTGCCAGCGAGGGGGGGACCAACTATGGCTACACCTTC. The whole variable domain, filled in from reference TRBV7-2 and TRBJ1-2, reads GAGVSQSPSNKVTEKGKDVELRCDPISGHTALYWYRQSLGQGLEFLIYFQGNSAPDKSGLPSDRFSAERTGGSVSTLTIQRTQQEDSAVYLCASEGGTNYGYTFGSGTRLTVV.

The V call is TRBV29-1, the J call TRBJ2-7; D is uncertain. CDR1 and CDR2 (germline): SQVTM, ANQGSEA. The CDR3 is 11 residues long. V dropped 8 bases and J dropped 6 bases, with 14 bases sitting between them. CDR3 DNA sequence: TGCAGCTTCCCCGTGGAAAGCGAGCAGTACTTC. It is translated as CSFPVESEQYF.

This clonotype has only one observation. The CDR3 coding sequence is TGTGCCAGCAGCTTAGAGAACTACGAGCAGTACTTC. Translated, it gives CASSLENYEQYF. V gene TRBV7-9 combines with J gene TRBJ2-7; unclear D gene. In germline, CDR1 is SEHNR, CDR2 FQNEAQ (reference sequence). V gave up 1 base and J gave up 3 bases, with 4 bases separating them. The CDR3 loop spans 12 amino acids. The full variable domain, with the rest looked up from reference TRBV7-9 and TRBJ2-7, is DTGVSQNPRHKITKRGQNVTFRCDPISEHNRLYWYRQTLGQGPEFLTYFQNEAQLEKSRLLSDRFSAERPKGSFSTLEIQRTEQGDSAMYLCASSLENYEQYFGPGTRLTVT.

The rearrangement links TRBV5-1 to TRBJ1-1, with TRBD1 identical over 7 bases. The CDR3 has 16 residues. V was pared by 4 bases and J by 5 bases, with 14 bases of the junction left unmatched. CDR1 is SGHRS and CDR2 is YFSETQ in the germline V gene. DNA for the CDR3: TGCGCCAGCAGCCCCCTCCCAGGGGGGGCTGGGACTGAAGCTTTCTTT. Amino acids: CASSPLPGGAGTEAFF.

This clonotype was detected only a few times. J is TRBJ2-7 and V is TRBV19; weak D call: TRBD2 (6 bases). Trimming took off 4 bases at V and 1 base at J, with 14 bases between the two ends. CDR1 and CDR2 (germline): LNHDA, SQIVND (reference sequence). The CDR3 has 15 residues. The CDR3: CASSRLGEKSYEQYF. The CDR3 nucleotides read TGTGCCAGTAGTAGACTAGGGGAGAAGTCCTACGAGCAGTACTTC.

The chain links TRBV7-9 to TRBJ1-1; possibly TRBD1 for D (6 bases). This CDR3 is 15 amino acids long. The V and J ends lost 3 bases and 1 base respectively, with 12 bases between them. CDR1 and CDR2 from the germline V gene are SEHNR and FQNEAQ (reference sequence). DNA of the CDR3: TGTGCCAGCAGCTTGATTACGGGGGCGAACACTGAAGCTTTCTTT. This translates into CASSLITGANTEAFF.

This clonotype was counted between two and nine times. The chain couples TRBV11-2 to TRBJ2-7; D uncertain. The ends were cut back, 5 bases at V and 11 bases at J, with 19 bases in the middle. The germline V gene has CDR1 SGHAT and CDR2 FQNNGV. The CDR3 contains 13 residues. The CDR3: CASSPDTERAEYF. Here the CDR3 DNA reads TGTGCCAGCAGCCCCGACACGGAACGTGCGGAGTACTTC. The entire variable domain, with the rest obtained from reference TRBV11-2 and TRBJ2-7, is as follows: EAGVAQSPRYKIIEKRQSVAFWCNPISGHATLYWYQQILGQGPKLLIQFQNNGVVDDSQLPKDRFSAERLKGVDSTLKIQPAKLEDSAVYLCASSPDTERAEYFGPGTRLTVT.